This paragraph covers one T cell receptor (beta chain) sequence. Its antigen is not identified. Isolated RNA was reverse transcribed into cDNA used as the sequencing template. Method: immunoSEQ multiplex PCR; TCRdb's copy keeps in-frame clones and lacks some. The sample has some 210,000 clones, approximately 72% seen once; the top ten hold around 1.2%. Treatment meaning: oral pan-JAK inhibitor, 5-10 mg twice daily. Alopecia areata patients had lesional scalp punch biopsies and peripheral blood taken from them. The CDR3 extends over 15 amino acids. Trimming cost V 3 bases and J 2 bases, with 17 bases left between them. The germline V gene has CDR1 GTSNPN and CDR2 SVGIG (reference sequence). This entry is derived from a study of CD8+ T cells in alopecia areata. Study-level results: Normal scalp showed lower clonality than lesional scalp, especially alopecia totalis/universalis. In scalp and blood during tofacitinib, many expanded lesional clones persisted.

The chain uses TRBV30 and TRBJ2-7; D may match TRBD1 or TRBD2 (6 bases each). The material sequenced was CD4+ T cells sorted from blood, taken between weeks 44 and 45, from a patient treated with tofacitinib. This receptor was identified in a human donor with alopecia areata. The CDR3 region has the DNA TGTGCCTGGAGCCATGGGGGGACACGGACCTACGAGCAGTACTTC. It specifies CAWSHGGTRTYEQYF.